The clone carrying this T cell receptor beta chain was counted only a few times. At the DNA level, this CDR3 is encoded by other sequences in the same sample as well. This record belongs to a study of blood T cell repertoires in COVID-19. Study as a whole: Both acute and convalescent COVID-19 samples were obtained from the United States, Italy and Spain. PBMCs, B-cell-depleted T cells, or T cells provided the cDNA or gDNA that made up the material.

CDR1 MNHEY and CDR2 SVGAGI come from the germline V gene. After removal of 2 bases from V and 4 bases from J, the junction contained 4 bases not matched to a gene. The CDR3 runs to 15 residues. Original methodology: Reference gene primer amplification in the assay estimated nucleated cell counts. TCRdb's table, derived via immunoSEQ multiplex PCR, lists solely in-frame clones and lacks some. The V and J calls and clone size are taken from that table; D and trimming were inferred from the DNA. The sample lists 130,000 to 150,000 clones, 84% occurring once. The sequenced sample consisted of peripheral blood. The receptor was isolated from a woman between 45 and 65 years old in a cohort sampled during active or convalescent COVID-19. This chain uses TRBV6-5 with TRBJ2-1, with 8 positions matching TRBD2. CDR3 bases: TGTGCCAGCAGTTACATGGCGGGGGGTTACAATGAGCAGTTCTTC. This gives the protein CASSYMAGGYNEQFF.